This T cell receptor beta chain was sequenced for a study of patients and donors after allogeneic stem cell transplantation. This clonotype was recorded at least ten times. TCRdb re-derived calls from the RT-PCR reads in MiXCR, one entry per CDR3 protein. The sample contains about 230,000 distinct CDR3 sequences, 13% to 15% of which appear only once. Trimming removed 4 bases from V and 4 bases from J, with 16 bases in between. Germline V gives CDR1 SEHNR, CDR2 FQNEAQ (reference sequence). The CDR3 sequence is 15 residues long. The receptor comes from a human donor who was either an allogeneic HSCT recipient or a stem cell or donor lymphocyte infusion donor (not recorded which). It is not recorded whose cells these are; they may come from a transplant donor. Input material: blood, either unsorted or a sorted T cell fraction (not recorded which). The gene calls are TRBV7-9 and TRBJ1-2; D is undetermined. CDR3 amino acids: CASSSREGLLYGYTF. In DNA form, the CDR3 reads TGTGCCAGCAGCTCCCGTGAGGGCCTCCTCTATGGCTACACCTTC.